These 4 T cell receptor beta chains share one sample of origin, sequenced in a study of regulatory T cells in long-lasting Graves disease. Building of the TCR beta libraries involved iRepertoire HTBI primers and Arm-PCR of CDR3 regions. TCRdb fed the multiplex PCR reads into MiXCR, producing one record per CDR3 protein. This table has around 450,000 distinct CDR3 sequences, under 25% appearing once. The time point: persistent/refractory GD, antithyroid drugs over 5 years with positive TRAb. The TCR library used RNA extracted from PBMCs. The source was peripheral blood mononuclear cells (PBMCs), collected when the disease was refractory, from a patient treated with antithyroid drugs. These receptors all stem from a female donor with Graves disease.

This clonotype came up a few times. This chain joins TRBV19 and TRBJ2-5, with D possibly matching TRBD1 (6 bases). The CDR3 loop spans 14 amino acids. Per germline, CDR1 LNHDA and CDR2 SQIVND (reference sequence). Between the trimmed V and J ends, which lost 4 bases and 4 bases, there was a span of 13 bases. The CDR3 region has the DNA TGTGCCAGTAGTACCAGACAGGAACCAGAGACCCAGTACTTC. Amino acids: CASSTRQEPETQYF.

This clonotype appeared a few times. The V call is TRBV27, the J call TRBJ2-7, with D possibly TRBD1 on 8 matching bases. The CDR3 sequence is 19 residues long. Trimming cost V 5 bases and J 2 bases, with 28 bases left between them. Germline CDR1 MNHEY, CDR2 SMNVEV (reference sequence). For the CDR3, the DNA is TGTGCCAGCAGTCCCTGGGTGGCAGGGGGCGCGGGGGTAACCTACGAGCAGTACTTC. This codes for CASSPWVAGGAGVTYEQYF.

A word on this clonotype: The germline gene is not matched at one end of the junction; a read error may be the cause. The chain couples TRBV28 to TRBJ2-4; no clear D. Germline lookup yields CDR1 MDHEN and CDR2 SYDVKM. This CDR3 is 15 amino acids long. The CDR3 DNA follows: TGTGCCAGCAGTTCTAGACTCCTGAGGAAAAACATTCGGTACTTC. It codes for CASSSRLLRKNIRYF.

The chain carries TRBV3-1 and TRBJ1-5; D is unresolved. Trimming removed 0 bases from V and 12 bases from J, with 12 bases in between. The CDR3 length is 13 residues. The V gene's germline CDR1 is LGHDT and CDR2 YNNKEL (reference sequence). The CDR3 bases are TGTGCCAGCAGCCAAGAAGGGTCTGGGAGCCAGCATTTT. Translated, it gives CASSQEGSGSQHF.